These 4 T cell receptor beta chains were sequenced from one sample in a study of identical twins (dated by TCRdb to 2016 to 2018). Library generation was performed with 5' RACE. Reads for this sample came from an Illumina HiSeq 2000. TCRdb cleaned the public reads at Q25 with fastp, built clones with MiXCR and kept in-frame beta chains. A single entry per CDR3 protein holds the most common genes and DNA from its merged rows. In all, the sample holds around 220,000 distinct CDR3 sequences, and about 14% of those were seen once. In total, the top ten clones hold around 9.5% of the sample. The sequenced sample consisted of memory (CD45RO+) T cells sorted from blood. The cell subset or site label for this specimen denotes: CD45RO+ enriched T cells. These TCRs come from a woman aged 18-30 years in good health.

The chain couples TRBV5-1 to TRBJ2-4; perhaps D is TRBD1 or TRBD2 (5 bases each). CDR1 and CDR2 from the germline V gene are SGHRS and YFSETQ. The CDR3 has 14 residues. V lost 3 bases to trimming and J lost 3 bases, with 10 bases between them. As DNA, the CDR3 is TGCGCCAGCAGCTCGGGACCGCTCAAAAACATTCAGTACTTC. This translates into CASSSGPLKNIQYF.

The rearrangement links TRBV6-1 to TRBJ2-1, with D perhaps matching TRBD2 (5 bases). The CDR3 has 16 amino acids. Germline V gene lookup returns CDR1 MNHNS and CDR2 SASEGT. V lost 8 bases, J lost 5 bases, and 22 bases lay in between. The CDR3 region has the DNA TGTGCCAGCGGAGGCCGAACGTGGACCGCGGACAATGAGCAGTTCTTC. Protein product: CASGGRTWTADNEQFF.

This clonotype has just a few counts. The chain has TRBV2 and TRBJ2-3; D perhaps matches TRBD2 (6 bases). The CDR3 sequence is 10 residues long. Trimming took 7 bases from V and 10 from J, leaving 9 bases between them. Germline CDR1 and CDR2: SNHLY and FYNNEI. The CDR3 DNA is TGTGCCAGCACCTGGGAGGCGCAGTATTTT. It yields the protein CASTWEAQYF.

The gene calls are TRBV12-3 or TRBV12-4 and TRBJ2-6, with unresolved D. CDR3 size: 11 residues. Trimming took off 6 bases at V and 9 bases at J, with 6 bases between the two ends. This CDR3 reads CASRQSNVLTF. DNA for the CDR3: TGTGCCAGCAGGCAGAGCAACGTCCTGACTTTC.